Sequencing of this TCR beta chain was carried out in a study of blood T cells in healthy people across ages. With a J-beta primer mix and a sample-barcoded 5' primer, a second PCR ran about 7 to 12 cycles. Each CDR3 protein is one row after TCRdb ran MiXCR on the 5' RACE reads. The sample contains 450,000 to 600,000 distinct CDR3 sequences, around a quarter of which appear only once. Separately, the same data were catalogued under a study of T cells of mothers and their children.

The receptor was derived from a boy younger than 10 in good health. Sequenced: blood.

The CDR3 DNA reads TGTGCCAGCAGTTACCCCGGACTAGCGGATACCGTCCGGGATACGCAGTATTTT. As protein: CASSYPGLADTVRDTQYF. The V gene is TRBV12-3 or TRBV12-4, the J gene TRBJ2-3; 10 nucleotides line up with TRBD2. The CDR3 covers 18 residues. Trimming took 4 bases from V and 6 from J; bases not matched to a gene: 16.